This TCR beta chain was found in a study of blood T cell repertoires in COVID-19. TCRdb's copy holds only in-frame clones and misses some; the assay was immunoSEQ multiplex PCR. In the table there are a few hundred thousand clones, roughly 87% of which are singletons. The clonotype comes from a man between 18 and 29 years old with active or convalescent COVID-19. What was sequenced was peripheral blood.

Here the CDR3 reads CASSFRLAGYNEQFF. In DNA form, the CDR3 reads TGTGCCAGCAGCTTTCGACTAGCGGGGTACAATGAGCAGTTCTTC. V gene TRBV7-2 combines with J gene TRBJ2-1, with 11 bases identical to TRBD2. CDR1 is SGHTA and CDR2 is FQGNSA in the germline V gene. The CDR3 covers 15 residues. Trimming cost V 3 bases and J 4 bases; bases outside gene matches: 2.